The TCR beta chain under discussion was sequenced for a study of blood T cell repertoires in COVID-19. Study-wide background: Acute-phase and convalescent COVID-19 samples originated in the United States, Italy and Spain.

The V and J ends lost 3 bases and 0 bases respectively, with 15 bases between them. The V gene's germline CDR1 is MNHNY and CDR2 SVGAGI (reference sequence). The CDR3 contains 16 residues. Measured with immunoSEQ multiplex PCR; TCRdb has only the in-frame clones, and not every one. Among fewer than 200,000 clones, 87% were seen once, and the ten largest hold around a fifth. Sequenced: peripheral blood. The sequence was obtained from a man between 60 and 70 years old with active or convalescent COVID-19. The chain links TRBV6-6 to TRBJ2-7, with a weak D call TRBD1 (6 bases). CDR3 in DNA: TGTGCCAGCAGTTATTCGGTTAGGGACAACTCCTACGAGCAGTACTTC. Amino acid sequence: CASSYSVRDNSYEQYF.